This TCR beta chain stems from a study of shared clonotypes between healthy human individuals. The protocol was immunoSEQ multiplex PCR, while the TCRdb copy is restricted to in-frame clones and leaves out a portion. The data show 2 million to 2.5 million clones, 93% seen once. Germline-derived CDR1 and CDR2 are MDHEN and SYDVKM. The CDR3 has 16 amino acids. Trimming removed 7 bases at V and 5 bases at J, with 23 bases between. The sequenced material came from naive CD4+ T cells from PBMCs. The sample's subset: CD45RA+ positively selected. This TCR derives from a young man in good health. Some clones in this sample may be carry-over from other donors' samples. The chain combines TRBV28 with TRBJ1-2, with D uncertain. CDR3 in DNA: TGTGCCAGCACTACCTTAGGGCCTCCACTGTGGTATGGCTACACCTTC. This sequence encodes CASTTLGPPLWYGYTF.